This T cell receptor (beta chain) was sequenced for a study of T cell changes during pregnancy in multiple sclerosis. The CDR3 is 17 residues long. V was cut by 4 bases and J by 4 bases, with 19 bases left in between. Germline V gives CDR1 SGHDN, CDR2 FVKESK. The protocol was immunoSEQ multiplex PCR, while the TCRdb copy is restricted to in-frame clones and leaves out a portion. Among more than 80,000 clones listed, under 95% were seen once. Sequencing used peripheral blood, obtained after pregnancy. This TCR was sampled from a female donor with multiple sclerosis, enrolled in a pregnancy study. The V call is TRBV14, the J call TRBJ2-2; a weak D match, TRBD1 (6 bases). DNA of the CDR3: TGTGCCAGCAGCCCCCAGGGGACGGTTGTAACCACCGGGGAGCTGTTTTTT. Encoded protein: CASSPQGTVVTTGELFF.